This T cell receptor (beta chain) derives from a study of blood T cell repertoires in COVID-19. Study-level background: PBMCs, B-cell-depleted T cells, or T cells provided the cDNA or gDNA that made up the material.

Data came from immunoSEQ multiplex PCR; TCRdb stores just in-frame clones and leaves some out. The data hold some 47,000 clones, with about 82% observed a single time. The V gene end was trimmed by 5 bases and the J gene end by 8 bases; junction bases not matched to a gene: 5. The CDR3 has 13 amino acids. Germline CDR1 reads SGHTA; CDR2 reads FQGTGA. Sequencing used peripheral blood. The TCR was taken from a woman in her sixties with acute or convalescent COVID-19. The V call is TRBV7-3, the J call TRBJ2-2; 7 bases fit TRBD2. CDR3 DNA: TGTGCCAGCAGCCCCAGCGGGAAGGGGGAGCTGTTTTTT. Its translation is CASSPSGKGELFF.